This paragraph covers one T cell receptor beta chain sequence. Its antigen is still unknown. The data were taken from a study of OX40 agonist ivuxolimab in advanced cancers. Baseline, cycle 4 day 1, and cycle 7 day 1 were the blood sampling points. Study results and limitations: Partial responders receiving 0.1-3.0 mg/kg showed among the lowest clonal expansion. Some patients who did not respond also had low normalized T-cell clonal expansion.

The table came from immunoSEQ multiplex PCR; TCRdb's copy has only in-frame clones and leaves some out. The sample lists some 66,000 clones; roughly 81% were seen once. Germline CDR1 reads MNHNY; CDR2 reads SVGAGI (reference sequence). V was pared by 5 bases and J by 1 base, with 4 bases of the junction left unmatched. The CDR3 totals 14 residues. The origin of this receptor is an adult with an advanced solid tumor such as melanoma, head and neck, liver or kidney cancer. Here the sequenced sample was CD4+ or CD8+ T cells sorted from blood, taken in a trial of the OX40 agonist ivuxolimab. The chain uses TRBV6-6 and TRBJ2-7, with TRBD2 matching 8 bases. CDR3 DNA: TGTGCCAGCAGTGCGGGACTAGTTTCCTACGAGCAGTACTTC. Translated, it gives CASSAGLVSYEQYF.